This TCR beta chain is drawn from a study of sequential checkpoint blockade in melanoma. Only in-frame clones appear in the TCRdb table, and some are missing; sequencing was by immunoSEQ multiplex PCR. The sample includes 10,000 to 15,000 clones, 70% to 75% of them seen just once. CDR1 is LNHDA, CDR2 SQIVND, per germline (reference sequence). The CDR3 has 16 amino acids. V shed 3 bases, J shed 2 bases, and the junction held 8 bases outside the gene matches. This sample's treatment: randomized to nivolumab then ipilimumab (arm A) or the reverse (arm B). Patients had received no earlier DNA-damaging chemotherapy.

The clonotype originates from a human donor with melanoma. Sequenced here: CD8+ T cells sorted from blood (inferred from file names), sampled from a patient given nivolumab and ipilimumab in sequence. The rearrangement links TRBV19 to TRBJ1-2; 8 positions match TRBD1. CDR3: CASSMTGALMNYGYTF. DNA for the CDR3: TGTGCCAGTAGTATGACAGGGGCACTCATGAACTATGGCTACACCTTC.